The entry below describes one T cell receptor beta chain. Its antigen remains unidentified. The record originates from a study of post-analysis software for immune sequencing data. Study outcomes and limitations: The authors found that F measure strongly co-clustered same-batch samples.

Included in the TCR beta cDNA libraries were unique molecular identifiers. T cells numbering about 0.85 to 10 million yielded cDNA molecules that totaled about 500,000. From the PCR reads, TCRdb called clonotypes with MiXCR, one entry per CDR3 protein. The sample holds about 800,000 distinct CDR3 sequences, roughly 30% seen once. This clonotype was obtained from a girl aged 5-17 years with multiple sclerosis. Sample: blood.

The CDR3 DNA reads TGCAGCGTTGAAGAATCCGGGACGAGCTCCTACGAGCAGTACTTC. The encoded protein is CSVEESGTSSYEQYF. The chain joins TRBV29-1 to TRBJ2-7, with D perhaps TRBD1 or TRBD2 (5 bases each). Germline V gene data show CDR1 as SQVTM and CDR2 as ANQGSEA. Trimming left V 0 bases short and J 0 bases short, with 12 bases between. The CDR3 extends over 15 amino acids.